These 31 T cell receptor beta chains were all obtained from the same sample, sequenced in a study of T-cell memory formation after mild COVID-19. MiXCR, run by TCRdb on the 5' RACE reads, gives a single entry per CDR3 protein. The sample has some 300,000 distinct CDR3 sequences, roughly a fifth seen once. Sequences were obtained from PBMCs or a T cell subset sorted from them (not recorded which). Receptors originate from a man aged 18-30 years who had mild COVID-19 (a few samples of this study predate the infection). Cell type and time point are not known.

V is TRBV10-3 and J is TRBJ1-1, with D possibly being TRBD1 (6 bases). Germline V gene data show CDR1 as ENHRY and CDR2 as SYGVKD. The CDR3 has 16 amino acids. Deletions cut 6 bases from V and 4 bases from J, with 21 bases between. CDR3 in DNA: TGTGCCATCAGCAGCACCCCCCACAGGGCGGGCACTGAAGCTTTCTTT. Its protein product is CAISSTPHRAGTEAFF.

The gene calls are TRBV11-3 and TRBJ2-2; 11 bases map to TRBD2. With V trimmed by 5 bases and J by 0 bases, 5 bases remained unmatched. The length of the CDR3 is 17 residues. Germline values: CDR1 SGHNT, CDR2 YENEEA. In DNA form, the CDR3 reads TGTGCCAGCAGCCGGGGACTAGCGGCATCGAACACCGGGGAGCTGTTTTTT. Translating gives CASSRGLAASNTGELFF.

This clonotype was recorded a few times. The genes are TRBV7-8 and TRBJ2-7; TRBD1 aligns across 10 bases. The V gene's germline CDR1 is SGHVS and CDR2 FQNEAQ. J was trimmed by 3 bases and V by 4 bases; bases with no gene match: 21. The CDR3 totals 20 residues. The DNA of the CDR3 is TGTGCCAGCAGCTGGGGGTCCGGGACAGGGGTCCTGAACCCAATCTACGAGCAGTACGTC. Translated, it gives CASSWGSGTGVLNPIYEQYV.

This clonotype was observed at least ten times. The gene calls are TRBV7-9 and TRBJ2-3; D might be TRBD2 (6 bases). Trimming left V 0 bases short and J 2 bases short, with 12 bases between. The germline gives CDR1 SEHNR, CDR2 FQNEAQ (reference sequence). CDR3 length equals 16 residues. The DNA of the CDR3 is TGTGCCAGCAGCTTAGCGTTAGCGGAGAACACAGATACGCAGTATTTT. This translates into CASSLALAENTDTQYF.

Only a few counts were recorded for this clonotype. V is TRBV9 and J is TRBJ1-4; D ambiguous. Germline loops: CDR1 SGDLS, CDR2 YYNGEE. V lost 4 bases to trimming and J lost 10 bases, with 14 bases between them. The CDR3 extends over 13 amino acids. CDR3 sequence: CASSLVDVGKLFF. The CDR3 DNA reads as TGTGCCAGCAGCCTGGTGGATGTCGGAAAACTGTTTTTT.

This clonotype was counted between two and nine times. V is TRBV10-3 and J is TRBJ2-7, with a weak D call TRBD1 (6 bases). Deletions cut 9 bases from V and 0 bases from J, with 12 bases between. The germline CDR1 and CDR2 sequences are ENHRY and SYGVKD. The CDR3 spans 13 residues. The CDR3 DNA sequence: TGTGCCATTAGAGGACAGACCTCCTACGAGCAGTACTTC. Translating gives CAIRGQTSYEQYF.

The chain recombines TRBV20-1 with TRBJ2-3; the D is unclear. The V and J ends lost 8 bases and 2 bases respectively, with 14 bases between them. The V gene's germline CDR1 is DFQATT and CDR2 SNEGSKA (reference sequence). This CDR3 is built from 13 residues. CDR3 sequence: CSCGIENTDTQYF. DNA for the CDR3: TGCAGTTGTGGGATAGAAAACACAGATACGCAGTATTTT.

The V gene is TRBV11-2, the J gene TRBJ2-7; 10 bases are a match to TRBD2. V gave up 8 bases and J gave up 11 bases; unmatched junction bases: 12. This CDR3 has 13 amino acids. Germline V gene data show CDR1 as SGHAT and CDR2 as FQNNGV. The CDR3 bases are TGTGCCAGCGGTTCGGGACTAGCGTTAGAGAAGTACGTC. It specifies CASGSGLALEKYV.

V usage is TRBV4-3 and J usage is TRBJ2-5; perhaps TRBD2 as D (6 bases). Germline V lookup: CDR1 LGHNA, CDR2 YSLEER. There are 16 residues in the CDR3. Trimming shortened V by 0 bases and J by 4 bases, and 15 bases separated the two germline ends. The CDR3 is CASSQDTGAGRETQYF. CDR3 nucleotide sequence: TGCGCCAGCAGCCAAGACACTGGCGCGGGGCGAGAGACCCAGTACTTC.

The V call is TRBV28, the J call TRBJ2-3; 7 bases align to TRBD1. From germline, CDR1 is MDHEN and CDR2 SYDVKM. V lost 5 bases and J lost 3; bases outside the gene matches: 11. There are 16 residues in the CDR3. CDR3 bases: TGTGCCAGCAGTCCATCCGGGACAGTGATGACAGATACGCAGTATTTT. Its translation: CASSPSGTVMTDTQYF.

The chain carries TRBV5-1 and TRBJ1-1; D gene unclear. V lost 4 bases and J 4 bases, leaving 14 bases between the germline ends. Germline V gene data show CDR1 as SGHRS and CDR2 as YFSETQ. The CDR3 loop spans 14 amino acids. This CDR3 is CASSPNELGTEAFF. The CDR3 DNA sequence: TGCGCCAGCAGCCCCAATGAATTGGGCACTGAAGCTTTCTTT.

The chain combines TRBV10-3 with TRBJ1-2; no clear D gene. The CDR3 spans 12 residues. Germline loops: CDR1 ENHRY, CDR2 SYGVKD. V was trimmed by 3 bases and J by 3 bases, leaving 5 bases between them. CDR3 sequence reads: CAISDNDYGYTF. CDR3 coding DNA: TGTGCCATCAGTGATAACGACTATGGCTACACCTTC.

This clonotype turned up a few times. The CDR3 sequence is CASSFRGPRNEQFF. For the CDR3, the DNA is TGTGCCAGCAGTTTCCGGGGGCCTAGAAATGAGCAGTTCTTC. V and J are TRBV27 and TRBJ2-1, with D perhaps TRBD1 or TRBD2 (6 bases each). The CDR3 loop spans 14 amino acids. V was clipped by 3 bases and J by 7 bases, with 13 bases between them. The germline V gene encodes CDR1 MNHEY and CDR2 SMNVEV (reference sequence).

This chain joins TRBV11-2 and TRBJ1-2; a possible D gene is TRBD1 (6 bases). The CDR3 consists of 16 residues. V was trimmed by 5 bases and J by 4 bases, leaving 20 bases between them. CDR1 and CDR2 from the germline V gene are SGHAT and FQNNGV. The CDR3 DNA reads TGTGCCAGCAGCGCAGCAGGGGACGGCGGGATCTATGGCTACACCTTC. It encodes CASSAAGDGGIYGYTF. Complete variable domain (other parts from reference TRBV11-2 and TRBJ1-2): EAGVAQSPRYKIIEKRQSVAFWCNPISGHATLYWYQQILGQGPKLLIQFQNNGVVDDSQLPKDRFSAERLKGVDSTLKIQPAKLEDSAVYLCASSAAGDGGIYGYTFGSGTRLTVV.

The genes are TRBV12-3 or TRBV12-4 and TRBJ2-1; D remains ambiguous. CDR3 length: 17 amino acids. The germline V and J ends were trimmed by 7 bases and 9 bases, with 28 bases remaining between them. The CDR3 nucleotides are TGTGCCAGCACCGGCGACGAGACTGGAAAATTATGGAGTGAGCAGTTCTTC. Protein: CASTGDETGKLWSEQFF.

The table lists this clonotype with a few counts. The V and J genes are TRBV24-1 and TRBJ2-1, with TRBD1 matching over 8 bases. The V segment lost 3 bases and the J segment 5 bases; nucleotides outside the gene matches: 8. This CDR3 is built from 16 residues. From germline, CDR1 is KGHDR and CDR2 SFDVKD. CDR3 residues: CATSDPPDRVNNEQFF. The CDR3 DNA reads as TGTGCCACCAGTGATCCGCCGGACAGGGTAAACAATGAGCAGTTCTTC.

The genes are TRBV24-1 and TRBJ1-2, with D maybe TRBD1 (5 bases). V was trimmed by 6 bases and J by 3 bases, leaving 13 bases between them. Germline-derived CDR1 and CDR2 are KGHDR and SFDVKD. CDR3 length: 14 amino acids. The chain's CDR3 is CATSRTGTDYGYTF. Written as DNA, the CDR3 is TGTGCCACCAGTCGGACCGGGACGGACTATGGCTACACCTTC.

Only a few counts were recorded for this clonotype. This chain uses TRBV12-3 or TRBV12-4 with TRBJ1-2; D not resolved. The CDR3 runs to 13 residues. Trimming stripped 5 bases from V and 4 bases from J, with 11 bases between. The CDR3 sequence is CASSLESFYGYTF. The DNA for the CDR3 is TGTGCCAGCAGTCTAGAGAGTTTCTATGGCTACACCTTC.

V usage is TRBV11-3 and J usage is TRBJ2-3, with D maybe TRBD1 (5 bases). The CDR3 contains 14 residues. Looked up from germline, CDR1 is SGHNT and CDR2 is YENEEA. V shed 5 bases and J shed 4 bases, with 13 bases lying between them. CDR3 sequence reads: CASSVGRVADTQYF. CDR3 in DNA: TGTGCCAGCAGCGTAGGCAGGGTTGCAGATACGCAGTATTTT.

This clonotype has at least ten counts. The rearrangement joins TRBV7-9 to TRBJ2-5, with TRBD2 matching 11 bases. The CDR3 length is 16 residues. The V segment lost 3 bases and the J segment 3 bases; nucleotides outside the gene matches: 6. Germline V lookup: CDR1 SEHNR, CDR2 FQNEAQ (reference sequence). CDR3 region: CASSFGTSGGEETQYF. CDR3 bases: TGTGCCAGCAGCTTCGGAACTAGCGGGGGAGAAGAGACCCAGTACTTC.

This clonotype was counted between two and nine times. V is TRBV7-9 and J is TRBJ2-5, with 9 bases lining up with TRBD2. The junction had 6 bases not matched to a gene; V was cut back by 2 bases and J by 2 bases. This CDR3 region has 16 residues. Per the germline V gene, CDR1 is SEHNR and CDR2 is FQNEAQ (reference sequence). The CDR3 region is CASSLRAGGRQETQYF. CDR3 coding DNA: TGTGCCAGCAGCTTAAGAGCGGGGGGCCGACAAGAGACCCAGTACTTC.

V and J are TRBV12-3 or TRBV12-4 and TRBJ1-2; maybe TRBD1 (6 bases). The CDR3 is 13 amino acids. Trimming left V 4 bases short and J 6 bases short, with 12 bases between. CDR3 loop: CASSSTGIDGYTF. The CDR3 DNA reads as TGTGCCAGCAGTTCCACAGGGATTGATGGCTACACCTTC.

CDR3 sequence (DNA): TGTGCCAGCAGTGACCAGGGCATCTATGGCTACACCTTC. Protein: CASSDQGIYGYTF. The chain recombines TRBV6-6 with TRBJ1-2; perhaps TRBD1 as D (5 bases). CDR1 is MNHNY and CDR2 is SVGAGI in the germline V gene (reference sequence). The CDR3 runs to 13 residues. Trimming took 5 bases from V and 4 from J, leaving 11 bases between them.

This clonotype was seen a handful of times. The chain uses TRBV5-8 and TRBJ2-7; 10 bases are shared with TRBD1. There are 15 residues in the CDR3. V shed 3 bases, J shed 0 bases, and the junction held 3 bases outside the gene matches. Germline loops: CDR1 SGHTS, CDR2 YDEGEE. CDR3 loop: CASSSGQGYSYEQYV. The CDR3 nucleotides are TGTGCCAGCAGCTCGGGACAGGGGTACTCCTACGAGCAGTACGTC.

This sequence joins TRBV7-2 and TRBJ2-1; 8 bases are a match to TRBD1. The CDR3 is 15 amino acids. V dropped 5 bases and J dropped 3; count of bases not matched to a gene: 6. Germline assignment: CDR1 SGHTA and CDR2 FQGNSA. This CDR3 reads CASSHRGDFYNEQFF. The CDR3 bases are TGTGCCAGCAGCCACAGGGGGGACTTCTACAATGAGCAGTTCTTC.

The rearrangement uses TRBV12-3 or TRBV12-4 and TRBJ2-3; D gene unclear. This CDR3 has 16 residues. The ends were cut back, 5 bases at V and 2 bases at J, with 17 bases in the middle. CDR3 loop: CASSPRASLNTDTQYF. For the CDR3, the DNA is TGTGCCAGCAGTCCACGAGCGAGTTTAAACACAGATACGCAGTATTTT.

This clonotype was counted a few times. The chain carries TRBV6-2 or TRBV6-3 and TRBJ2-7, with unresolved D. The CDR3 is 13 residues long. CDR1 and CDR2 (germline): MNHEY, SVGEGT. Trimming removed 2 bases at V and 3 bases at J, with 8 bases between. The CDR3 protein is CASSYGRYYEQYV. In DNA, the CDR3 is TGTGCCAGCAGTTACGGCAGATACTACGAGCAGTACGTC.

CDR3 coding DNA: TGCGCCAGCAGCCCAGTTCAGAACACTGAAGCTTTCTTT. Translation: CASSPVQNTEAFF. The chain links TRBV5-1 to TRBJ1-1; D remains ambiguous. V gave up 4 bases and J gave up 1 base, with 8 bases separating them. CDR1 is SGHRS, CDR2 YFSETQ, per germline. There are 13 residues in the CDR3. Full variable domain (remainder filled in from reference TRBV5-1 and TRBJ1-1): KAGVTQTPRYLIKTRGQQVTLSCSPISGHRSVSWYQQTPGQGLQFLFEYFSETQRNKGNFPGRFSGRQFSNSRSEMNVSTLELGDSALYLCASSPVQNTEAFFGQGTRLTVV.

The chain uses TRBV7-8 and TRBJ2-3; 7 nucleotides match TRBD2. Germline assignment: CDR1 SGHVS and CDR2 FQNEAQ. The junction had 8 bases not matched to a gene; V was cut back by 4 bases and J by 4 bases. This CDR3 is 15 amino acids long. The CDR3 DNA sequence: TGTGCCAGCAGCTCAGGACTAGGCCCCCCAGATACGCAGTATTTT. As protein: CASSSGLGPPDTQYF.

The genes are TRBV6-5 and TRBJ2-5, with unresolved D. The CDR3 has 16 residues. Germline V gene data show CDR1 as MNHEY and CDR2 as SVGAGI. Trimming removed 0 bases at V and 1 base at J, with 12 bases between. The CDR3 sequence is CASSYSYGRSQETQYF. DNA of the CDR3: TGTGCCAGCAGTTACTCCTACGGGCGTTCCCAAGAGACCCAGTACTTC.

This clonotype has a handful of counts. The chain recombines TRBV5-1 with TRBJ1-5, with D perhaps matching TRBD1 (6 bases). Per germline, CDR1 SGHRS and CDR2 YFSETQ. The V gene lost 3 bases and the J gene lost 6 bases, with 13 bases spanning the gap. The CDR3 is made up of 14 amino acids. This chain's CDR3 is CASSYTTGSQPQHF. The CDR3 bases are TGCGCCAGCAGCTATACCACAGGGTCTCAGCCCCAGCATTTT.